Below, one TCR beta chain is given with its context. What it recognizes is unknown. Germline V gene sequence: CDR1 SNHLY, CDR2 FYNNEI. V shed 11 bases and J 0 bases; nucleotides not matched to a gene: 9. The CDR3 is made up of 15 amino acids. The PCR used 60 Vbeta and 13 Jbeta primers. Using immunoSEQ multiplex PCR, the repertoire was profiled, and TCRdb retains in-frame clones only, with some absent. The table shows more than 95,000 clones, with approximately 80% occurring only once. The data originate from a study of cytomegalovirus exposure and HLA in healthy donors. Overall study context: T cells numbering about 200 million yielded some 110 million unique TCR beta sequences in an earlier analysis. About 85 million unique TCR sequences came from HLA-typed donors in an early release. Study-wide results and limits: Analysis performed later showed TCR beta chains linked to HLA being more clonally expanded than equally common others.

Sequencing input: PBMCs. The J gene is TRBJ1-4, the V gene TRBV2; 7 bases are a match to TRBD1. The receptor was derived from a woman under 30 in good health and CMV-seropositive. CDR3 protein: CAQNRGFATNEKLFF. The CDR3 DNA reads TGTGCCCAAAACAGGGGATTTGCAACTAATGAAAAACTGTTTTTT.